These 24 T cell receptor beta chains came from one sample sequenced in a study of metastatic and nonmetastatic thyroid tumors. Thyroid surgery was performed in patients who had received no treatment beforehand. MiXCR was used by TCRdb to re-call the PCR reads. The sample lists 15,000 to 20,000 clones, approximately 20% seen once, with about 17% in the top ten. Sequenced material: tumor tissue. All receptors come from a female donor with papillary thyroid cancer or a benign thyroid nodule (not recorded which). Some clones in this sample may be carry-over from other donors' samples.

This clone was recorded a few times. The chain employs TRBV2 and TRBJ2-7; 9 nucleotides line up with TRBD1. This CDR3 contains 14 residues. Germline values: CDR1 SNHLY, CDR2 FYNNEI. With V trimmed by 3 bases and J by 4 bases, 4 bases remained unmatched. CDR3 sequence reads: CASSEDRGIYEQYF. Here the CDR3 DNA reads TGTGCCAGCAGTGAGGACAGGGGTATATACGAGCAGTACTTC.

This clone was seen many times. The chain employs TRBV30 and TRBJ1-1; 7 nucleotides agree with TRBD1. The CDR3 consists of 15 residues. With 3 bases clipped from V and 0 bases from J, the junction kept 7 bases outside the gene matches. Per the germline V gene, CDR1 is GTSNPN and CDR2 is SVGIG (reference sequence). CDR3 sequence reads: CAWSLPGGMNTEAFF. The CDR3 DNA reads as TGTGCCTGGAGCCTACCAGGGGGGATGAACACTGAAGCTTTCTTT.

This clone was seen many times. V gene TRBV6-1 combines with J gene TRBJ2-7, with D unresolved. The germline gives CDR1 MNHNS, CDR2 SASEGT. V shed 2 bases and J shed 3 bases, with 11 bases lying between them. The CDR3 has 14 residues. The chain's CDR3 is CASSEMAGNYEQYF. CDR3 nucleotides: TGTGCCAGCAGTGAAATGGCAGGTAACTACGAGCAGTACTTC.

The table lists this clone with many counts. This sequence joins TRBV28 and TRBJ1-5; 7 nucleotides line up with TRBD1. This CDR3 has 19 residues. Looked up from germline, CDR1 is MDHEN and CDR2 is SYDVKM. V shed 5 bases, J shed 5 bases, and the junction held 21 bases outside the gene matches. The DNA of the CDR3 is TGTGCCAGCAGTACTCGACAGGGTCGTATAGGTTCCCCATATCAGCCCCAGCATTTT. Translated: CASSTRQGRIGSPYQPQHF.

This clone has at least ten counts. V usage is TRBV14 and J usage is TRBJ2-7, with 7 bases matching TRBD1. Germline CDR1 reads SGHDN; CDR2 reads FVKESK. V dropped 5 bases and J dropped 8; count of bases not matched to a gene: 6. The CDR3 extends over 12 amino acids. The CDR3 region has the DNA TGTGCCAGCAGCTTTGTACAGGGGAAGCAGTACTTC. Protein: CASSFVQGKQYF.

This chain joins TRBV27 and TRBJ2-5; D possibly corresponds to TRBD2 (5 bases). Germline V gene data show CDR1 as MNHEY and CDR2 as SMNVEV (reference sequence). Trimming left V 5 bases short and J 4 bases short, with 14 bases between. This CDR3 comprises 14 residues. The CDR3 region has the DNA TGTGCCAGCAGTAGCACCGGGATAAGAGAGACCCAGTACTTC. It is translated as CASSSTGIRETQYF.

This clone showed up many times. The J gene is TRBJ2-1, the V gene TRBV5-1; 12 bases align to TRBD2. Trimming cost V 3 bases and J 2 bases; bases outside gene matches: 15. This CDR3 comprises 20 residues. CDR1 is SGHRS and CDR2 is YFSETQ in the germline V gene. CDR3 DNA: TGCGCCAGCAGCTGGACAGGGGAACTAGCGGGAGGACCTACCTACAATGAGCAGTTCTTC. Encoded protein: CASSWTGELAGGPTYNEQFF.

To note about this clone: The junction shows a germline mismatch at one end, possibly a read error. The chain has TRBV5-1 and TRBJ2-2; a weak D match, TRBD2 (5 bases). The CDR3 spans 16 residues. Looked up from germline, CDR1 is SGHRS and CDR2 is YFSETQ. The CDR3 DNA is TGCGCCAGCAGCTTAAGCGTGAGGGCCGACACCGGGGAGTTGTTCTTT. The encoded protein is CASSLSVRADTGELFF.

At least ten counts were recorded for this clone. The rearrangement joins TRBV18 to TRBJ2-1; 8 bases fit TRBD2. CDR3 length: 14 amino acids. Per germline, CDR1 KGHSH and CDR2 LQKENI. Trimming removed 4 bases from V and 7 bases from J; junction bases left unmatched: 6. The CDR3 protein is CASSLSTSVNEQFF. The CDR3 nucleotides are TGTGCCAGCTCACTCTCGACTAGCGTAAATGAGCAGTTCTTC.

The V and J genes are TRBV14 and TRBJ2-1; D assignment may be TRBD1 or TRBD2 (5 bases each). The CDR3 is made up of 13 amino acids. Between the trimmed V and J ends, which lost 0 bases and 9 bases, there was a span of 9 bases. CDR1 and CDR2 from the germline V gene are SGHDN and FVKESK. The CDR3, as DNA: TGTGCCAGCAGCCAAGATTGGGGGAGTGAGCAGTTCTTC. Its protein is CASSQDWGSEQFF.

This clone was seen at least ten times. The chain links TRBV20-1 to TRBJ1-5; maybe TRBD1 (6 bases). There are 17 residues in the CDR3. Trimming cost V 0 bases and J 0 bases, with 15 bases left between them. Germline CDR1 is DFQATT and CDR2 is SNEGSKA (reference sequence). The CDR3 DNA sequence: TGCAGTGCTAGAGATCCCCTCGGGACACATAGCAATCAGCCCCAGCATTTT. Its protein is CSARDPLGTHSNQPQHF.

This clone was seen repeatedly, ten times or more. A much more abundant neighbour one base away suggests this may be a read error. This chain links TRBV9 with TRBJ1-6; no clear D gene. CDR1 is SGDLS and CDR2 is YYNGEE in the germline V gene. Between the trimmed V and J ends, which lost 5 bases and 10 bases, there was a span of 10 bases. The CDR3 has 12 amino acids. CDR3 nucleotide sequence: TGTGCCAGCAGTACCGGCTGGTCACCCCTCCACTTT. This translates into CASSTGWSPLHF.

This clone was detected many times. The chain combines TRBV3-1 with TRBJ2-5; the D gene is possibly TRBD1 (6 bases). Germline V gene sequence: CDR1 LGHDT, CDR2 YNNKEL (reference sequence). V was clipped by 1 base and J by 5 bases, with 11 bases between them. CDR3 size: 14 residues. The DNA of the CDR3 is TGTGCCAGCAGCCAAGTCGGAAGGGGGGAGACCCAGTACTTC. It specifies CASSQVGRGETQYF.

The genes are TRBV11-2 and TRBJ2-7; maybe TRBD1 (7 bases). Germline assignment: CDR1 SGHAT and CDR2 FQNNGV. Between the trimmed V and J ends, which lost 1 base and 2 bases, there was a span of 12 bases. CDR3 length equals 15 residues. The DNA of the CDR3 is TGTGCCAGCAGCTTAGTGGCAGGGGGGACCTACGAGCAGTACTTC. This gives the protein CASSLVAGGTYEQYF.

In this sample, this clone turned up a few times. V is TRBV6-1 and J is TRBJ2-7; D is possibly TRBD1 (7 bases). The V end lost 8 bases, the J end lost 5 bases, and 10 bases lay between the germline ends. CDR1 and CDR2 (germline): MNHNS, SASEGT. This CDR3 contains 11 residues. The CDR3 nucleotides read TGTGCCAGCGGCAGGGGGGACGAGCAGTACTTC. This codes for CASGRGDEQYF.

CDR3 in DNA: TGTGCCAGCAGTTATGCCCGAGTGACTTTCTTT. Translation gives CASSYARVTFF. This chain uses TRBV12-3 or TRBV12-4 with TRBJ1-1; D gene unclear. V was trimmed by 4 bases and J by 12 bases, leaving 12 bases between them. This CDR3 comprises 11 residues.

This clone was seen at least ten times. The V and J genes are TRBV7-2 and TRBJ2-3; D possibly corresponds to TRBD1 (6 bases). Germline V gene sequence: CDR1 SGHTA, CDR2 FQGNSA. The CDR3 runs 15 residues. V lost 5 bases to trimming and J lost 0 bases, with 12 bases between them. This chain's CDR3 is CASSIWDTSTDTQYF. CDR3 sequence (DNA): TGTGCCAGCAGCATATGGGACACTAGCACAGATACGCAGTATTTT. Full variable domain (outside the CDR3, taken from reference TRBV7-2 and TRBJ2-3): GAGVSQSPSNKVTEKGKDVELRCDPISGHTALYWYRQSLGQGLEFLIYFQGNSAPDKSGLPSDRFSAERTGGSVSTLTIQRTQQEDSAVYLCASSIWDTSTDTQYFGPGTRLTVL.

V gene TRBV30 combines with J gene TRBJ1-4; 7 bases align to TRBD1. The CDR3 consists of 16 residues. Trimming cost V 0 bases and J 8 bases; bases outside gene matches: 12. Germline lookup yields CDR1 GTSNPN and CDR2 SVGIG (reference sequence). CDR3: CAWSVVGQLRGEKLFF. The CDR3 DNA sequence: TGTGCCTGGAGTGTGGTGGGACAGCTACGAGGGGAAAAACTGTTTTTT.

This clone was seen repeatedly, ten times or more. The CDR3 reads CASSRGSGEKLFF. The CDR3 bases are TGTGCCAGCAGCCGCGGGAGTGGAGAAAAACTGTTTTTT. The rearrangement joins TRBV7-9 to TRBJ1-4, with unresolved D. The ends were cut back, 5 bases at V and 8 bases at J, with 12 bases in the middle. CDR3 length equals 13 residues. The germline gives CDR1 SEHNR, CDR2 FQNEAQ (reference sequence).

This clone was detected ten times or more. The rearrangement joins TRBV28 to TRBJ2-4, with TRBD1 as a possible D gene (7 bases). The CDR3 spans 15 residues. Germline lookup yields CDR1 MDHEN and CDR2 SYDVKM. Trimming left V 6 bases short and J 4 bases short, with 16 bases between. The CDR3 loop is CASSPSAGGKNIQYF. Here the CDR3 DNA reads TGTGCCAGCAGCCCCTCGGCAGGGGGGAAAAACATTCAGTACTTC.

The table lists this clone with many counts. This chain uses TRBV20-1 with TRBJ1-5; 10 nucleotides align to TRBD1. Trimming cost V 3 bases and J 13 bases; bases outside gene matches: 6. CDR1 is DFQATT and CDR2 is SNEGSKA in the germline V gene (reference sequence). The CDR3 contains 12 residues. CDR3 in amino acids: CSASEGQGIQHF. The CDR3 DNA is TGCAGTGCTAGTGAGGGACAGGGGATTCAGCATTTT.

This clone was counted many times. This chain joins TRBV5-4 and TRBJ2-4, with a possible D match to TRBD2 (6 bases). Germline CDR1 and CDR2: SGHNT and YYREEE (reference sequence). V was clipped by 2 bases and J by 5 bases, with 20 bases between them. This CDR3 contains 17 residues. The CDR3 DNA sequence: TGTGCCAGCAGCTTTGCGGGAACCCAAGGGGCTCAAAACATTCAGTACTTC. Amino acid sequence: CASSFAGTQGAQNIQYF. Together with reference TRBV5-4 and TRBJ2-4, the CDR3 gives the full variable domain: ETGVTQSPTHLIKTRGQQVTLRCSSQSGHNTVSWYQQALGQGPQFIFQYYREEENGRGNFPPRFSGLQFPNYSSELNVNALELDDSALYLCASSFAGTQGAQNIQYFGAGTRLSVL.

This clone was detected ten times or more. V usage is TRBV12-3 or TRBV12-4 and J usage is TRBJ1-3; D is uncertain. V lost 3 bases, J lost 0 bases, and 12 bases lay in between. This CDR3 spans 16 amino acids. CDR3 sequence reads: CASSFGSSGSGNTIYF. The DNA for the CDR3 is TGTGCCAGCAGTTTCGGTTCATCAGGCTCTGGAAACACCATATATTTT.

This clone was seen only a few times. This chain uses TRBV6-1 with TRBJ1-1; D unclear. The V gene's germline CDR1 is MNHNS and CDR2 SASEGT. Trimming removed 6 bases at V and 8 bases at J, with 16 bases between. This CDR3 spans 13 amino acids. The CDR3 bases are TGTGCCAGCAGATCCCGGAACTCAGCGGAAGCTTTCTTT. It translates to CASRSRNSAEAFF.